This is a list of T cell receptor beta chains from one sample in a study of beta chain features in type 1 diabetes. The protocol was immunoSEQ multiplex PCR, while the TCRdb copy is restricted to in-frame clones and leaves out a portion. The repertoire holds around 200,000 clones, with about 13% as singletons. Sequenced material: central memory CD4+ T cells from blood. Receptor source: a woman younger than 30 in good health. The CDR3 runs from the conserved cysteine through the conserved F or W. The D gene is left open where the match is weak. A clone size is listed for some rows: how often the clone was seen (once, few, many), or a class if it is expanded.

few	TRBV7-9	TRBD1	TRBJ1-2	TGTGCCAGCAGCATCCAGGGGGTCCACTATGGCTACACCTTC	CASSIQGVHYGYTF
few	TRBV5-1	TRBD1	TRBJ2-3	TGCGCCAGCAGCGGGGGACAGTCGCATAGCACAGATACGCAGTATTTT	CASSGGQSHSTDTQYF
.	TRBV20-1	.	TRBJ2-1	TGCAGTGCTAGAGATCGGGGGTGGGTGTTCTTC	CSARDRGWVFF
.	TRBV29-1	.	TRBJ2-7	TGCAGCGTCGCGCTCGTGGCGGATTCCTACGAGCAGTACTTC	CSVALVADSYEQYF
.	TRBV2	.	TRBJ2-7	TGTGCCAGCAGCGATGTGGCGGGTGCCGCGACCTACGAGCAGTACTTC	CASSDVAGAATYEQYF
few	TRBV29-1	.	TRBJ2-2	TGCAGCGTTGAAACAGGGAGTACGAACACCGGGGAGCTGTTTTTT	CSVETGSTNTGELFF
.	TRBV5-1	.	TRBJ2-7	TGCGCCAGCAGGCCAGGACAAACCACCTACGAGCAGTACTTC	CASRPGQTTYEQYF
few	TRBV2	.	TRBJ1-2	TGTGCCAGCAGTGAACTAACAGTTTATGGCTACACCTTC	CASSELTVYGYTF
many	TRBV27	TRBD1	TRBJ1-1	TGTGCCAGCAGTACTCACCGGGACAGGGCAGGTTTAGCTTTCTTT	CASSTHRDRAGLAFF
few	TRBV30	.	TRBJ1-5	TGTGCCTGGAGTGTAAGGGGGGGCATCCAGCCCCAGCATTTT	CAWSVRGGIQPQHF
.	TRBV4-1	TRBD1	TRBJ2-5	TGCGCCAGCAGCCCCATTCAGGACAGGGGGCAATCGGGGACCCAGTACTTC	CASSPIQDRGQSGTQYF
.	TRBV7-2	.	TRBJ1-5	TGTGCCAGCAGCTTAGTTTCAGGGGATCGTCAGCCCCAGCATTTT	CASSLVSGDRQPQHF
many	TRBV19	TRBD2	TRBJ2-3	TGTGCCAGTAAAACGGGAGGGCGGTGGGGTACGCAGTATTTT	CASKTGGRWGTQYF
few	TRBV6-6	.	TRBJ2-5	TGTGCCAGCGGACAGGGCGGGGGAAAGACCCAGTACTTC	CASGQGGGKTQYF
few	TRBV6-1	.	TRBJ2-2	TGTGCCAGCAGTGTTCAGAACACCGGGGAGCTGTTTTTT	CASSVQNTGELFF
.	TRBV2	TRBD1	TRBJ1-1	TGTGCCAGCAGTCCGGACAGGGCGGTGATCGCTGAAGCTTTCTTT	CASSPDRAVIAEAFF
few	TRBV29-1	.	TRBJ2-5	TGCAGCGCAGGGCAGGGCGCCCAAGAGACCCAGTACTTC	CSAGQGAQETQYF
.	TRBV28	TRBD1	TRBJ2-7	TGTGCCAGCATCAACAGGGGTGAGGAATACGAGCAGTACTTC	CASINRGEEYEQYF
.	TRBV28	.	TRBJ1-2	TGTGCCAGCAGTCCCTGGGACCGTGGTGGGACATCGGGCTACACCTTC	CASSPWDRGGTSGYTF
.	TRBV29-1	TRBD1	TRBJ1-2	TGCAGCGTTGACGGGGGACAGGGATTCTATGGCTACACCTTC	CSVDGGQGFYGYTF
.	TRBV7-2	.	TRBJ2-4	TGTGCCAGCAGCTTAGAGAGAAACATTCAGTACTTC	CASSLERNIQYF
few	TRBV6-6	.	TRBJ1-1	TGTGCCAGCAGTTATGGGACGCCGGGAGCGTCTTTCTTT	CASSYGTPGASFF
.	TRBV15	.	TRBJ1-2	TGTGCCTGCTCCCGCCAGAATAACTATGGCTACACCTTC	CACSRQNNYGYTF
few	TRBV2	.	TRBJ1-2	TGTGCCAGCAGGTCGGACAAATTAGCTAACTATGGCTACACCTTC	CASRSDKLANYGYTF
few	TRBV11-2	.	TRBJ2-5	TGTGCCAGCAGCTTAGCTACGTACCAAGAGACCCAGTACTTC	CASSLATYQETQYF
.	TRBV7-2	.	TRBJ1-2	TGTGCCAGCAGCTTAGACACTAACTATGGCTACACCTTC	CASSLDTNYGYTF
.	TRBV20-1	.	TRBJ2-1	TGCAGTGCTGACCAGCGGGAGCAGTTCTTC	CSADQREQFF
.	TRBV11-2	.	TRBJ2-5	TGTGCCAGCAGCTTATCCCGAGAGACCCAGTACTTC	CASSLSRETQYF
.	TRBV28	TRBD1	TRBJ1-4	TGTGCCAGCAGTTTAGACCGGACAGGGGGTGAAAAACTGTTTTTT	CASSLDRTGGEKLFF
few	TRBV7-2	TRBD1	TRBJ2-7	TGTGCCAGCAGCTTAGGGGGACAGGTGTACGAGCAGTACTTC	CASSLGGQVYEQYF
few	TRBV18	TRBD1	TRBJ1-1	TGTGCCAGCGCAGGGGGCTGGAACACTGAAGCTTTCTTT	CASAGGWNTEAFF
once	TRBV11-3	TRBD2	TRBJ2-1	TGTGCCAGCAGCTTCCTAGGGACTAGCGGGAGCAATGAGCAGTTCTTC	CASSFLGTSGSNEQFF
few	TRBV25-1	TRBD2	TRBJ2-7	TGTGCCAGCAGTGATTCTAGCGGGGGCGGCGAGCAGTACTTC	CASSDSSGGGEQYF
.	TRBV9	TRBD2	TRBJ2-3	TGTGCCAGCAGCGCCCCGGGACTAGCGCCACAGTATTTT	CASSAPGLAPQYF
.	TRBV19	TRBD2	TRBJ2-7	TGTGCCAGTAGTAGCTCCGGGACTAGAAGCTCCTACGAGCAGTACTTC	CASSSSGTRSSYEQYF
.	TRBV9	.	TRBJ2-3	TGTGCCAGCAGCGTCCGGGACTTGGACGGAGATACGCAGTATTTT	CASSVRDLDGDTQYF
.	TRBV18	.	TRBJ1-5	TGTGCCAGCTCACAGGGCGGGAATCAGCCCCAGCATTTT	CASSQGGNQPQHF
few	TRBV7-9	.	TRBJ1-1	TGTGCCAGCAGCCGAGGACAGAGTGAAGCTTTCTTT	CASSRGQSEAFF
few	TRBV27	.	TRBJ2-1	TGTGCCAGCAGTTTCTCTACACAGGCAAACCCCTACAATGAGCAGTTCTTC	CASSFSTQANPYNEQFF
few	TRBV28	.	TRBJ1-5	TGTGCCAGCAGTCCCCGGGTAGGCGATCAGCCCCAGCATTTT	CASSPRVGDQPQHF
.	TRBV30	TRBD2	TRBJ2-3	TGTGCCTTTATTCGGACTAGCGGAAACACAGATACGCAGTATTTT	CAFIRTSGNTDTQYF
.	TRBV21-1	.	TRBJ2-4	TGTGCCAGCAGCAAAGACGGGGAGGGGGGAAACAAAAACATTCAGTACTTC	CASSKDGEGGNKNIQYF
.	TRBV7-9	.	TRBJ2-5	TGTGCCAGCAGCCCGGCGGGCGGACAAGAGACCCAGTACTTC	CASSPAGGQETQYF
.	TRBV7-2	TRBD1	TRBJ1-2	TGTGCCAGCAGCTTGGGACAGGGGGCTAATGGCTACACCTTC	CASSLGQGANGYTF
.	TRBV14	TRBD2	TRBJ2-5	TGTGCCAGCAGCCAAGTCAAACTAGCGGGAGGGCAAGAGACCCAGTACTTC	CASSQVKLAGGQETQYF
.	TRBV27	.	TRBJ1-5	TGTGCCAGCAGTTTTCAGGGGATCGGCAATCAGCCCCAGCATTTT	CASSFQGIGNQPQHF
.	TRBV15	TRBD2	TRBJ2-3	TGTGCCACCAGCAGTCCGGGACTAGCGGGAGTTCCAGATACGCAGTATTTT	CATSSPGLAGVPDTQYF
many	TRBV27	.	TRBJ2-1	TGTGCCAGCAGTTCCTACGGAGACAATGAGCAGTTCTTC	CASSSYGDNEQFF
.	TRBV15	.	TRBJ1-1	TGTGCCACCAGCAGAGGGACAAGAGGTCTCACTGAAGCTTTCTTT	CATSRGTRGLTEAFF
.	TRBV18	TRBD1	TRBJ1-5	TGTGCCAGCTCACCACGACAGGGGGGCGATCAGCCCCAGCATTTT	CASSPRQGGDQPQHF
.	TRBV29-1	TRBD1	TRBJ2-5	TGCAGCGTTGAGGACAGGGGAGAGACCCAGTACTTC	CSVEDRGETQYF